This is a list of T cell receptor beta chains from one sample in a study of early T cells in non-severe SARS-CoV-2 infection. Using its own MiXCR run on the 5' RACE reads, TCRdb lists one record per CDR3 protein. The sample carries roughly 99,000 distinct CDR3 sequences, less than 15% recorded once. Here the sequenced sample was whole blood, taken at baseline. The receptors were gathered from an adult who was a healthcare worker with PCR-confirmed SARS-CoV-2 infection or an uninfected control (not recorded which). CDR3s include the opening cysteine and the closing phenylalanine or tryptophan. Each record gives: J gene, clone size, D gene, V gene, CDR3 DNA, CDR3 protein. The D gene is left open where the match is weak. Only part of the rows carry a size: once, few, many, or a class if the clone is expanded.

TRBJ2-5 | many | TRBD2 | TRBV3-1 | TGTGCCAGCAGCCAAGTGGGCGCGGGAGGTCAAGAGACCCAGTACTTC | CASSQVGAGGQETQYF
TRBJ2-7 | few | TRBD1 | TRBV24-1 | TGTGCCACCAGTGATGCTAGTCCAGGGGGCGAGCAGTACTTC | CATSDASPGGEQYF
TRBJ2-2 | . | . | TRBV7-8 | TGTGCCAGCAGCTCCCAACCTATCGGAGAGGTTCCCGGGGAGCTGTTTTTT | CASSSQPIGEVPGELFF
TRBJ2-7 | few | . | TRBV7-7 | TGTGCTAGCAGCCTAGGGGTAGTTGCCGGGGGCGAGCAGTACTTC | CASSLGVVAGGEQYF
TRBJ1-2 | . | TRBD1 | TRBV5-1 | TGCGCCAGCAGCTTGGACGGACAGGGGATGTACGGCTACACCTTC | CASSLDGQGMYGYTF
TRBJ2-1 | many | . | TRBV2 | TGTGCCAGCACCGGGTCTTCGGGCTACAATGAGCAGTTCTTC | CASTGSSGYNEQFF
TRBJ2-1 | . | . | TRBV29-1 | TGCAGCGTTGGAGGGGAGGCGAATGAGCAGTTCTTC | CSVGGEANEQFF
TRBJ2-5 | many | . | TRBV7-3 | TGTGCCAGCAGCCCCGGACCTCAAGAGACCCAGTACTTC | CASSPGPQETQYF
TRBJ2-2 | few | . | TRBV4-1 | TGCGCCAGCAGCCAAGCGCAGGGACGGTCGAACACCGGGGAGCTGTTTTTT | CASSQAQGRSNTGELFF
TRBJ1-5 | . | TRBD1 | TRBV20-1 | TGCAGTGCTGTTCCAGGGGGCAACAATCAGCCCCAGCATTTT | CSAVPGGNNQPQHF
TRBJ2-3 | . | . | TRBV6-2/TRBV6-3 | TGTGCCACCCTCCAGGCAGGGACGGATACGCAGTATTTT | CATLQAGTDTQYF
TRBJ2-6 | . | TRBD1 | TRBV7-9 | TGTGCCAGCACCAGAGGGACAGGGGGTAGTGGGGCCAACGTCCTGACTTTC | CASTRGTGGSGANVLTF
TRBJ2-7 | . | TRBD2 | TRBV29-1 | TGCAGCGTGGGACTAGACTACGAGCAGTACTTC | CSVGLDYEQYF
TRBJ2-7 | . | TRBD2 | TRBV2 | TGTGCCAGCCTAAGACCGCGGGGGGTCCTTTCCTACGAGCAGTACTTC | CASLRPRGVLSYEQYF
TRBJ1-3 | . | . | TRBV7-9 | TGTGCCAGCAGCTACAATTCGGGATCGCGTGGAAACACCATATATTTT | CASSYNSGSRGNTIYF
TRBJ2-1 | . | . | TRBV11-2 | TGTGCCAGCAGCTTATCTTCACCGAGGGAGCAGTTCTTC | CASSLSSPREQFF
TRBJ2-7 | few | . | TRBV11-3 | TGTGCCAGCAGCTTAGATCTGGCCGGGGCTTCCTACGAGCAGTACTTC | CASSLDLAGASYEQYF